Below, one T cell receptor (beta chain) is given with its context. The data were obtained in a study of CD8+ T cells in alopecia areata. Treatment denoted: oral pan-JAK inhibitor, 5-10 mg twice daily. In each case, RNA was isolated and then reverse transcribed into cDNA as the sequencing template. Clones were read by immunoSEQ multiplex PCR, and TCRdb kept only the in-frame ones, dropping some. This sample has about 200,000 clones, with less than 65% found just once. CDR1 is LGHNA, CDR2 YSLEER, per germline. The CDR3 covers 15 residues. V was cut by 0 bases and J by 5 bases, with 14 bases left in between.

The chain carries TRBV4-3 and TRBJ2-7; possible D gene TRBD1, 6 bases. This sequence originates from a human donor with alopecia areata. Here the sequenced sample was CD4+ T cells sorted from blood, taken at week 24, from a patient treated with tofacitinib. This CDR3 is CASSQEGASSDEQYF. CDR3 nucleotides: TGCGCCAGCAGCCAAGAGGGGGCCTCCTCGGACGAGCAGTACTTC.